The clone carrying this TCR beta chain was recorded a few times. Antigen unknown. This specimen belongs to a study of persistence of HIV-infected CD4 T cells. Overall study findings and caveats: Degenerate expanded CDR3beta sequences were enriched among CMV- and Gag-responding cells.

This was the immunoSEQ version 4 assay in survey mode. The protocol was immunoSEQ multiplex PCR, while the TCRdb copy is restricted to in-frame clones and leaves out a portion. The sample has 4,500 to 5,500 clones, about 60% seen once. The stimulus was lysate of CMV-infected fibroblasts, roughly 10 ug/mL. CD4+ T cells upregulating both CD40 ligand and CD69 were sorted as responding cells. CDR3 length equals 14 residues. Germline V CDR1 and CDR2: LGHNA, YSLEER. The germline V and J ends were trimmed by 1 base and 6 bases, with 9 bases remaining between them. The TCR sequence derives from an adult man with HIV who was CMV-seropositive. The chain recombines TRBV4-3 with TRBJ2-2; D gene uncertain. Sequencing used CD4+ T cells sorted from PBMCs after approximately 19-hour stimulation, obtained from a patient who received antiretroviral therapy. CDR3 residues: CASSQGGDAGELFF. CDR3 DNA sequence: TGCGCCAGCAGCCAAGGGGGTGACGCCGGGGAGCTGTTTTTT.